Listed here are 4 T cell receptor beta chains from one sample, sequenced in a study of regulatory T cells in long-lasting Graves disease. HTBI primers from iRepertoire and Arm-PCR of CDR3 regions yielded the TCR beta libraries. TCRdb called the multiplex PCR reads again in MiXCR, with one record for every CDR3 protein. This sample has 400,000 to 500,000 distinct CDR3 sequences, with 15% found just once. Indicated time point: newly diagnosed GD, antithyroid drugs for less than 3 months. The TCR library was prepared using RNA isolated from PBMCs. These sequences were also reported in another study, on T cells in Graves' hyperthyroidism and ophthalmopathy.

The source material was peripheral blood mononuclear cells (PBMCs), sampled at new diagnosis, from a patient treated with antithyroid drugs. The receptors were sampled from a woman aged 35 to 49 with Graves disease.

Only one count was recorded for this clonotype. V usage is TRBV30 and J usage is TRBJ2-3; the D gene is possibly TRBD2 (5 bases). The length of the CDR3 is 15 residues. V was shortened by 8 bases and J by 0 bases, with 18 bases between the two germline ends. Germline V gives CDR1 GTSNPN, CDR2 SVGIG (reference sequence). This chain's CDR3 is CARIRGTASTDTQYF. In DNA, the CDR3 is TGTGCCAGGATTCGGGGAACCGCTAGCACAGATACGCAGTATTTT.

This clonotype was seen at least ten times. The chain combines TRBV19 with TRBJ1-2; 9 nucleotides agree with TRBD1. V lost 3 bases and J lost 4; bases outside the gene matches: 9. The germline V gene has CDR1 LNHDA and CDR2 SQIVND (reference sequence). The CDR3 runs to 16 residues. The CDR3 reads CASSMAGQGKSYGYTF. In nucleotides, the CDR3 is TGTGCCAGTAGTATGGCCGGACAGGGGAAAAGCTATGGCTACACCTTC.

In this sample, this clonotype turned up many times. This chain uses TRBV7-8 with TRBJ1-2; no firm D call. The CDR3 loop spans 16 amino acids. In germline, CDR1 is SGHVS, CDR2 FQNEAQ. The germline V and J ends were trimmed by 4 bases and 8 bases, with 23 bases remaining between them. In DNA, the CDR3 is TGTGCCAGCAGCTCATCGGGCGGGGTTGGCTTGCGGGGCTACACCTTC. This encodes CASSSSGGVGLRGYTF.

This clonotype was observed a handful of times. This chain joins TRBV7-9 and TRBJ2-7; TRBD1 aligns across 8 bases. V dropped 1 base and J dropped 4; count of bases not matched to a gene: 6. CDR1 and CDR2 (germline): SEHNR, FQNEAQ (reference sequence). This CDR3 has 15 residues. The CDR3 here is CASSLVGDRNYEQYF. In DNA, the CDR3 is TGTGCCAGCAGCTTAGTCGGGGACAGGAATTACGAGCAGTACTTC.